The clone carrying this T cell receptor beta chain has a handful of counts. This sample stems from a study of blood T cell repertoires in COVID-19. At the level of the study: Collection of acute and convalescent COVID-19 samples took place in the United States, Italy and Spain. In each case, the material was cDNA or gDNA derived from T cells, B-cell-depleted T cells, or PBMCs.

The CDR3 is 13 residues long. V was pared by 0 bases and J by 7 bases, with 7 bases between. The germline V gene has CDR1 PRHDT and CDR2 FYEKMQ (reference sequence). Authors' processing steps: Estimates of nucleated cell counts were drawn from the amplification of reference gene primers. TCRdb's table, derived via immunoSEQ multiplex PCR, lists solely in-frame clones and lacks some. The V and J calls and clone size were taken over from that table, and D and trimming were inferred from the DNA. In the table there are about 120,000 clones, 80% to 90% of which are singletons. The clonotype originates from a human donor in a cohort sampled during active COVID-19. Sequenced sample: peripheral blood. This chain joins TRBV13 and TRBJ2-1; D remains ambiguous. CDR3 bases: TGTGCCAGCAGCTTAGGCCGAGTGAATGAGCAGTTCTTC. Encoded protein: CASSLGRVNEQFF.